This T cell receptor beta chain appears in the sequencing data of a study of control samples from healthy donors and cancer patients. Assay: immunoSEQ multiplex PCR; the TCRdb copy retains only in-frame clones and omits some. The sample includes approximately 86,000 clones, 85% to 95% seen only once; the top ten take over 1.3%. Sequenced material: blood. The source is a young woman in good health.

The CDR3 loop reads CAISLSPGTGDGYGYTF. CDR3 coding DNA: TGTGCCATCAGCCTTAGCCCCGGGACAGGGGATGGGTATGGCTACACCTTC. The chain joins TRBV10-3 to TRBJ1-2, with 10 bases lining up with TRBD1. With V trimmed by 6 bases and J by 5 bases, 15 bases remained unmatched. The CDR3 runs 17 residues. The germline gives CDR1 ENHRY, CDR2 SYGVKD.